A single TCR beta chain is shown here with its context. This clone was detected only a few times. The antigen this receptor binds is unknown. No per-base quality is available; no much larger clone lies one base away. The CDR3 holds 12 amino acids from the cysteine to the phenylalanine. The entry retains the CDR3 DNA only, 36 bases that are in frame from base 1. V gives up 8 bases and J gives up 4 bases, and the segment between their germline ends measures 11 bases. Via the germline V gene (reference sequence), CDR1 is MNHNY and CDR2 SVGAGI. This record comes from a study of beta chain features in type 1 diabetes listed by TCRdb under 2018. For context, the study as a whole: Mean age, gender distribution, total cell number and subset yield were not different between patients and healthy donors. A total of under 120,000,000 sorted cells were examined across all samples, and RNA yield correlated strongly with the number of cells per subset. In the study, recently diagnosed type 1 diabetes patients and matched healthy donors were compared on the TCRB repertoires of their sorted circulating CD4+ T cell subsets. Regulatory and stem cell-like memory subsets were obtained from only 8 patients and roughly eight healthy donors, while naive and central memory subsets were obtained from all 30 or so donors.

General conclusions and limits of the study: PCR might favor shorter templates, but patient and control samples were amplified and corrected together, so any skew would affect both groups equally. Only small numbers of individuals were included in the HLA sub-analyses, which left unresolved whether HLA type had any influence on TCRB rearrangement. Patients with type 1 diabetes made fewer insertions and deleted more nucleotides at VDJ recombination sites, implying thymic rearrangement abnormalities. In all four CD4+ subsets, TCRB CDR3 length was moderately but significantly shorter in type 1 diabetes patients. Naive, central memory and regulatory TCRB repertoires appeared to be more similar among patients than among healthy donors. Because cDNA was sequenced instead of genomic DNA, highly expressing activated cells could be over-represented, though the groups showed no difference in activation or CD3 levels.

Each donor gave one peripheral blood draw, about 110 mL on average, collected into heparinised tubes. A BD FACSAria II and a panel including CD45RO, CCR7, CD25, CD127, CD95 and CD27 were used to sort naive, central memory, regulatory and stem cell-like memory CD4+ T cells. All sorted populations exceeded 95% purity. Right away, PBMCs were isolated by Lymphoprep density gradient centrifugation and were stained directly, with no culture step. So that batch effects would be minimized, each experiment stained and sorted samples in pairs, pairing one healthy donor with one patient. The entire isolated RNA was reverse transcribed using the High Capacity cDNA Reverse Transcription Kit, and thus expressed TCRB transcripts were sequenced. Naive, central memory and regulatory T cell samples underwent deep immunoSEQ sequencing, averaging around 3.6 million total reads per sample. Sorted cells were lysed in RLT buffer and RNA was extracted with DNase-treated RNeasy Micro or Mini kits, depending on cell number. To prevent cross-contamination, each cell subset was processed individually, whereas patient and healthy donor samples were processed jointly. TCRB sequences were amplified from cDNA with the immunoSEQ multiplex PCR, producing 87-bp fragments spanning the CDR3 region. The amplicons were sequenced using the Illumina HiSeq platform. As for the authors' bioinformatics: Synthetic template baselines were used to correct PCR bias computationally, reads within Hamming distance 2 were collapsed together, and singletons that could not be merged were discarded. Reads were aligned against IMGT so that V, D and J genes, CDR3 length and insertions or deletions at six rearrangement sites could be assigned. Within each subset, clonotype counts were normalized to sorted cell number, after which true diversity and Gini coefficients were computed with the tcR R package. Repertoire sharing was quantified using the overlap coefficient calculated on TCRB nucleotide sequences. TCRdb holds this immuneACCESS table with in-frame rearrangements only. Some clones are missing; in checked studies, unresolved V genes explain under half, and the rest has no known cause. V, J and clone size derive from that table, while D and trimming were established from the DNA sequence. The sample has about 160,000 clones on record, around 8% of them singletons. The ten top clones hold under 0.65% of the sample.

This clonotype was sampled from a woman under 30 with type 1 diabetes. This receptor chain uses TRBV6-6 and TRBJ1-2; a tentative D match to TRBD1 spans 6 bases. Source material: central memory CD4+ T cells from blood. The CDR3 region: CASFQDSYGYTF. The DNA sequence is TGTGCCAGCTTCCAGGACAGCTATGGCTACACCTTC.